This T cell receptor (beta chain) was obtained from a study of response to subunit inactivated influenza vaccine. General observations from the study: The study's authors posited that every seasonal influenza vaccination enlists few new T cells.

TCRdb used MiXCR to reprocess the RT-PCR reads, holding one entry per CDR3 protein. Counted here are under 850,000 distinct CDR3 sequences, around 18% occurring once; the ten biggest clones make up roughly a tenth. In its sample, this clonotype was seen a few times. Its antigen remains unidentified. CDR1 and CDR2 from the germline V gene are DFQATT and SNEGSKA (reference sequence). The length of the CDR3 is 14 residues. Trimming removed 0 bases from V and 8 bases from J; junction bases left unmatched: 9. The material was PBMCs from blood, obtained roughly 5 days after vaccination. The receptor's source is a man aged 45 to 65 who received an inactivated influenza vaccine. This chain uses TRBV20-1 with TRBJ1-2, with 7 bases matching TRBD1. The CDR3 bases are TGCAGTGCTAGAGATCCGGCAGGGGGAGGGGGCTACACCTTC. This codes for CSARDPAGGGGYTF.